The 23 T cell receptor beta chains listed next were all sequenced from one sample in a study of T-cell memory formation after mild COVID-19. TCRdb passed the 5' RACE reads through MiXCR, listing each CDR3 protein once. The sample yields 550,000 to 650,000 distinct CDR3 sequences, around 15% seen once. Sequences were obtained from PBMCs or a T cell subset sorted from them (not recorded which). The receptor set was obtained from an adult woman who had mild COVID-19 (a few samples of this study predate the infection). Cell type and time point are not known.

The rearrangement links TRBV4-1 to TRBJ2-3; D may be TRBD1 (5 bases). CDR3 length equals 13 residues. The V end was cut by 10 bases, the J end by 1 base, with 12 bases between. In germline, CDR1 is MGHRA, CDR2 YSYEKL. The CDR3 region is CATLGVGTDTQYF. CDR3 sequence (DNA): TGCGCCACCCTAGGGGTCGGCACAGATACGCAGTATTTT.

The rearrangement links TRBV30 to TRBJ1-1; D possibly corresponds to TRBD1 (6 bases). The germline gives CDR1 GTSNPN, CDR2 SVGIG (reference sequence). This CDR3 is 17 amino acids long. The V end lost 0 bases, the J end lost 1 base, and 18 bases lay between the germline ends. The CDR3: CAWSVLGFGDTNTEAFF. DNA for the CDR3: TGTGCCTGGAGTGTACTAGGATTCGGGGACACGAACACTGAAGCTTTCTTT.

This clonotype was picked up one time. This chain connects TRBV20-1 to TRBJ2-3, with 9 bases matching TRBD2. The CDR3 has 15 amino acids. CDR1 and CDR2 (germline): DFQATT, SNEGSKA (reference sequence). Trimming took 4 bases from V and 2 from J; bases not matched to a gene: 7. The CDR3 sequence: CSAMPLAGFTDTQYF. CDR3 bases: TGCAGTGCTATGCCGCTAGCGGGGTTCACAGATACGCAGTATTTT.

This chain connects TRBV29-1 to TRBJ2-1; 9 bases map to TRBD2. V dropped 5 bases and J dropped 5; count of bases not matched to a gene: 4. Germline V gene lookup returns CDR1 SQVTM and CDR2 ANQGSEA. This CDR3 is 13 amino acids long. The CDR3 here is CSVSGRLDNEQFF. DNA for the CDR3: TGCAGCGTTAGCGGGAGGCTAGACAATGAGCAGTTCTTC.

V and J are TRBV12-3 or TRBV12-4 and TRBJ2-2, with 9 bases that match TRBD2. The CDR3 runs 16 residues. V trimming: 3 bases; J trimming: 6 bases; junction bases outside the gene matches: 8. The CDR3 nucleotides read TGTGCCAGCAGTTTGGGCCAGCGGGGGGCGTCCGGGGAGCTGTTTTTT. It encodes CASSLGQRGASGELFF.

This clonotype was picked up a small number of times. The V gene is TRBV30, the J gene TRBJ2-3; D unclear. Trimming removed 0 bases at V and 0 bases at J, with 10 bases between. CDR1 GTSNPN and CDR2 SVGIG come from the germline V gene (reference sequence). The length of the CDR3 is 15 residues. Here the CDR3 reads CAWSVGDGSTDTQYF. The DNA for the CDR3 is TGTGCCTGGAGTGTGGGTGACGGGAGCACAGATACGCAGTATTTT.

V is TRBV5-1 and J is TRBJ2-5; 9 positions match TRBD2. Germline CDR1 is SGHRS and CDR2 is YFSETQ. With 1 base clipped from V and 0 bases from J, the junction kept 10 bases outside the gene matches. The CDR3 has 18 residues. Here the CDR3 DNA reads TGCGCCAGCAGCTTGACGGGACTAGCAAAACAGTACCAAGAGACCCAGTACTTC. Translation: CASSLTGLAKQYQETQYF.

This clonotype was seen more than once but under ten times. J is TRBJ2-7 and V is TRBV9; no firm D call. The CDR3 contains 15 residues. The germline CDR1 and CDR2 sequences are SGDLS and YYNGEE. The ends were cut back, 0 bases at V and 0 bases at J, with 10 bases in the middle. CDR3 nucleotides: TGTGCCAGCAGCGTAGACGATGCGGCCTCCTACGAGCAGTACTTC. Its translation is CASSVDDAASYEQYF.

The V gene is TRBV4-2, the J gene TRBJ2-3, with TRBD2 as a possible D gene (7 bases). Germline lookup yields CDR1 LGHNA and CDR2 YNFKEQ. The CDR3 loop spans 16 amino acids. V was pared by 0 bases and J by 1 base, with 11 bases between. The DNA of the CDR3 is TGTGCCAGCAGCCAAGATCCGGGGGGCGGCACAGATACGCAGTATTTT. It translates to CASSQDPGGGTDTQYF.

The chain employs TRBV4-3 and TRBJ2-1, with 9 bases aligning to TRBD2. In germline, CDR1 is LGHNA, CDR2 YSLEER. V lost 0 bases to trimming and J lost 10 bases; unmatched junction nucleotides: 7. This CDR3 is 15 amino acids long. The CDR3 region is CASSQDRLAGREQFF. In nucleotides, the CDR3 is TGCGCCAGCAGCCAAGATCGGCTAGCGGGACGGGAGCAGTTCTTC.

This clonotype was observed a handful of times. CDR3 nucleotide sequence: TGTGCCAGTAGTATAGGGGAAGTTACGCAGTATTTT. Translation gives CASSIGEVTQYF. J is TRBJ2-3 and V is TRBV19; D call uncertain. The CDR3 totals 12 residues. Germline CDR1 LNHDA, CDR2 SQIVND (reference sequence). Trimming took 1 base from V and 8 from J, leaving 7 bases between them.

This chain uses TRBV12-3 or TRBV12-4 with TRBJ1-1, with a possible D match to TRBD1 (5 bases). Trimming removed 2 bases at V and 1 base at J, with 11 bases between. This CDR3 contains 15 residues. CDR3 DNA: TGTGCCAGCAGTTTACGTGGGACTGAGAACACTGAAGCTTTCTTT. Translation: CASSLRGTENTEAFF.

The chain couples TRBV5-4 to TRBJ2-3; D is unresolved. Germline V gene lookup returns CDR1 SGHNT and CDR2 YYREEE (reference sequence). V was clipped by 0 bases and J by 0 bases, with 17 bases between them. This CDR3 spans 18 amino acids. DNA for the CDR3: TGTGCCAGCAGCTTGGGATTAGGTCAAGCTACTAGCACAGATACGCAGTATTTT. Its translation is CASSLGLGQATSTDTQYF.

V and J are TRBV7-6 and TRBJ1-1; D possibly corresponds to TRBD1 (5 bases). CDR3 length: 12 amino acids. CDR1 is SGHVS, CDR2 FNYEAQ, per germline. The V and J ends lost 5 bases and 6 bases respectively, with 10 bases between them. The CDR3 DNA reads as TGTGCCAGCAGCAATCTGGGGCCTGAAGCTTTCTTT. Residues: CASSNLGPEAFF.

The sample holds a few counts of this clonotype. The V call is TRBV9, the J call TRBJ1-1, with D tentatively TRBD1 (6 bases). V dropped 1 base and J dropped 4 bases, with 8 bases sitting between them. This CDR3 is 13 amino acids long. The V gene's germline CDR1 is SGDLS and CDR2 YYNGEE. The CDR3 bases are TGTGCCAGCAGCGTAAGGGGGGGCACTGAAGCTTTCTTT. As protein: CASSVRGGTEAFF. Complete variable domain (other parts from reference TRBV9 and TRBJ1-1): DSGVTQTPKHLITATGQRVTLRCSPRSGDLSVYWYQQSLDQGLQFLIQYYNGEERAKGNILERFSAQQFPDLHSELNLSSLELGDSALYFCASSVRGGTEAFFGQGTRLTVV.

This chain connects TRBV5-6 to TRBJ2-5; D may correspond to TRBD1 or TRBD2 (5 bases each). Germline CDR1 is SGHDT and CDR2 is YYEEEE. V lost 3 bases, J lost 3 bases, and 9 bases lay in between. CDR3 length: 13 amino acids. The CDR3: CASSWVGEETQYF. The DNA for the CDR3 is TGTGCCAGCAGCTGGGTGGGGGAAGAGACCCAGTACTTC. Together with reference TRBV5-6 and TRBJ2-5, the CDR3 gives the full variable domain: DAGVTQSPTHLIKTRGQQVTLRCSPKSGHDTVSWYQQALGQGPQFIFQYYEEEERQRGNFPDRFSGHQFPNYSSELNVNALLLGDSALYLCASSWVGEETQYFGPGTRLLVL.

This clonotype was found a few times. The chain is built from TRBV5-1 and TRBJ2-1; the D is unclear. Looked up from germline, CDR1 is SGHRS and CDR2 is YFSETQ. This CDR3 spans 13 amino acids. The germline V and J ends were trimmed by 0 bases and 11 bases, with 12 bases remaining between them. CDR3 residues: CASSLGPRGKQFF. The CDR3 coding sequence is TGCGCCAGCAGCTTGGGTCCCCGCGGTAAGCAGTTCTTC.

This clonotype was counted only a few times. CDR3 sequence reads: CASSQGTFTNQPQHF. DNA of the CDR3: TGCGCCAGCAGCCAAGGGACTTTCACCAATCAGCCCCAGCATTTT. The chain couples TRBV4-1 to TRBJ1-5; no definite D call. Germline CDR1 MGHRA, CDR2 YSYEKL. This CDR3 has 15 amino acids. Trimming removed 1 base from V and 3 bases from J, with 10 bases in between.

The V gene is TRBV7-6, the J gene TRBJ2-5; the match to TRBD1 covers 7 bases. Germline V CDR1 and CDR2: SGHVS, FNYEAQ. This CDR3 is built from 15 residues. V lost 8 bases to trimming and J lost 2 bases; unmatched junction nucleotides: 11. In DNA, the CDR3 is TGTGCCAGCGGCCTTACCGGGACAGCGCAAGAGACCCAGTACTTC. It specifies CASGLTGTAQETQYF.

This clonotype was observed a handful of times. This chain uses TRBV5-1 with TRBJ1-4; D unclear. Germline CDR1 reads SGHRS; CDR2 reads YFSETQ. V lost 3 bases and J lost 7, with 28 bases in between. This CDR3 is 19 amino acids long. CDR3 protein: CASSSAPGSTLTPSEKLFF. CDR3 sequence (DNA): TGCGCCAGCAGCTCGGCCCCGGGATCTACGTTAACCCCGAGTGAAAAACTGTTTTTT. The whole variable domain, remainder taken from reference TRBV5-1 and TRBJ1-4, is KAGVTQTPRYLIKTRGQQVTLSCSPISGHRSVSWYQQTPGQGLQFLFEYFSETQRNKGNFPGRFSGRQFSNSRSEMNVSTLELGDSALYLCASSSAPGSTLTPSEKLFFGSGTQLSVL.

This clonotype has just a few counts. The CDR3 sequence: CATRIEGLAGGPKDEQFF. For the CDR3, the DNA is TGTGCCACCCGAATAGAAGGACTAGCGGGAGGGCCCAAAGACGAGCAGTTCTTC. This chain uses TRBV28 with TRBJ2-1; 15 bases map to TRBD2. CDR1 MDHEN and CDR2 SYDVKM come from the germline V gene. V dropped 10 bases and J dropped 10; count of bases not matched to a gene: 20. The CDR3 is 18 amino acids.

This clonotype was seen a few times. The CDR3 sequence is CASTYDRGNEQYF. Written as DNA, the CDR3 is TGTGCCAGCACCTACGACAGGGGAAACGAGCAGTACTTC. The chain couples TRBV21-1 to TRBJ2-7; the table assigns TRBD1, which was not confirmed against the DNA. TRBV21-1 is annotated as a pseudogene. This CDR3 contains 13 residues.

This clonotype was counted only a few times. V usage is TRBV19 and J usage is TRBJ2-7; no firm D call. V was shortened by 0 bases and J by 7 bases, with 16 bases between the two germline ends. Germline V CDR1 and CDR2: LNHDA, SQIVND (reference sequence). The CDR3 loop spans 15 amino acids. The CDR3: CASSIDPVSGAEQYF. In DNA form, the CDR3 reads TGTGCCAGTAGTATAGATCCGGTCTCAGGAGCGGAGCAGTACTTC.